These T cell receptor beta chains were read from a single sample in a study of blood T cell repertoires in COVID-19. Repertoires were generated with immunoSEQ multiplex PCR, while TCRdb's copy carries only in-frame clones and drops some. Of 150,000 or so clones listed, roughly 82% are singletons. The sequenced sample consisted of peripheral blood. These receptors were collected from a woman in her forties or fifties with acute or convalescent COVID-19. Both conserved end residues are part of each CDR3. The order of the fields is CDR3 protein, CDR3 DNA, D gene, V gene, J gene, clone size. D genes are given only for firm matches. For some rows the clone size is stated as once, few or many, or as a class when expanded; others skip it.

CASSAGLDDTGELFF	TGTGCCAGCAGCGCGGGACTAGACGACACCGGGGAGCTGTTTTTT	TRBD2	TRBV5-4	TRBJ2-2	-
CASGLTAGARRLGPYYGYTF	TGTGCTAGTGGTTTAACCGCGGGGGCGAGGAGGCTGGGGCCTTACTATGGCTACACCTTC	-	TRBV12-5	TRBJ1-2	-
CASSLATGGSTGELFF	TGCGCCAGCAGCTTGGCCACGGGGGGGTCCACCGGGGAGCTGTTTTTT	TRBD2	TRBV5-1	TRBJ2-2	-
CASSYPERTGGRGYTF	TGTGCCAGCAGTTACCCGGAGCGGACAGGGGGCCGGGGCTACACCTTC	TRBD1	TRBV6-6	TRBJ1-2	-
CASEGQGTPEAFF	TGTGCCAGCGAAGGACAGGGGACCCCTGAAGCTTTCTTT	TRBD1	TRBV6-5	TRBJ1-1	-
CASSLVGASREVRGTQYF	TGTGCCAGCAGCTTAGTTGGTGCCTCAAGAGAAGTAAGAGGGACCCAGTACTTC	-	TRBV11-3	TRBJ2-5	once
CASSQLTGVVTEAFF	TGCGCCAGCAGCCAACTGACAGGGGTGGTCACTGAAGCTTTCTTT	TRBD1	TRBV4-3	TRBJ1-1	-
CASHRGSAGNTIYF	TGTGCCAGCCACAGGGGATCGGCGGGAAACACCATATATTTT	TRBD1	TRBV18	TRBJ1-3	-
CASSVEAGGNTGELFF	TGTGCCAGCAGCGTAGAGGCGGGGGGAAACACCGGGGAGCTGTTTTTT	TRBD2	TRBV9	TRBJ2-2	-
CASSRAGGSGQPQHF	TGTGCCAGCAGCCGGGCAGGGGGCTCGGGTCAGCCCCAGCATTTT	TRBD1	TRBV5-5	TRBJ1-5	-
CASRSSGGDRYEQFF	TGTGCCAGCAGATCTAGCGGGGGGGATCGGTATGAGCAGTTCTTC	TRBD2	TRBV6-5	TRBJ2-1	-
CAISRGEWQPQHF	TGTGCCATCAGCCGGGGGGAGTGGCAGCCCCAGCATTTT	-	TRBV10-3	TRBJ1-5	-
CASSYSGTWQGYTF	TGTGCCAGCAGTTACTCCGGGACATGGCAAGGCTACACCTTC	-	TRBV6-5	TRBJ1-2	-
CASSSPTGFSDTQYF	TGTGCCAGCAGCTCCCCGACAGGTTTCTCAGATACGCAGTATTTT	-	TRBV7-9	TRBJ2-3	-
CASSDSAGGPLAGELFF	TGTGCCAGCAGTGACTCGGCGGGAGGGCCTTTGGCCGGGGAGCTGTTTTTT	TRBD2	TRBV6-4	TRBJ2-2	once
CASSIRGDRAVETQYF	TGTGCCAGCAGCATCCGAGGCGACAGGGCGGTAGAGACCCAGTACTTC	TRBD1	TRBV7-7	TRBJ2-5	-
CARSPKEAFF	TGCGCCAGGTCCCCAAAAGAAGCTTTCTTT	-	TRBV4-3	TRBJ1-1	-
CASSLASGYQETQYF	TGTGCCAGCAGCTTGGCTAGCGGCTACCAAGAGACCCAGTACTTC	TRBD2	TRBV7-9	TRBJ2-5	-
CASSQVLGGTQYF	TGTGCCAGCAGCCAAGTTTTGGGAGGTACGCAGTATTTT	-	TRBV3-1/TRBV3-2	TRBJ2-3	-
CASSYRAGVGNEQFF	TGTGCCAGCAGCTACAGGGCGGGGGTTGGTAATGAGCAGTTCTTC	-	TRBV5-5	TRBJ2-1	once
CSVEDQAGGSYNEQFF	TGCAGCGTTGAAGATCAAGCGGGGGGCTCCTACAATGAGCAGTTCTTC	TRBD2	TRBV29-1	TRBJ2-1	-
CATRGGTTYNEQFF	TGTGCCACCAGAGGAGGCACAACCTACAATGAGCAGTTCTTC	-	TRBV2	TRBJ2-1	few
CATSDPNWTEAFF	TGTGCCACCAGTGACCCTAATTGGACTGAAGCTTTCTTT	-	TRBV24-1	TRBJ1-1	-
CASSPSGDRANEQYF	TGTGCCAGCAGCCCCTCCGGGGACAGGGCCAACGAGCAGTACTTC	TRBD1	TRBV3-1/TRBV3-2	TRBJ2-7	-
CASSRPSMGGRFSNEQFF	TGTGCCAGCAGTCGTCCCTCCATGGGCGGGAGATTCAGCAATGAGCAGTTCTTC	TRBD2	TRBV6-2/TRBV6-3	TRBJ2-1	-
CASSLTSGSSYNEQFF	TGCGCCAGCAGCTTGACATCGGGGAGCTCCTACAATGAGCAGTTCTTC	-	TRBV5-1	TRBJ2-1	-
CASSVGQSSGNTIYF	TGCGCCAGCAGCGTGGGACAGAGCTCTGGAAACACCATATATTTT	TRBD1	TRBV5-1	TRBJ1-3	-
CASSLADRLMGKLFF	TGTGCCAGCAGCTTGGCGGACAGGTTGATGGGGAAACTGTTTTTT	TRBD1	TRBV5-6	TRBJ1-4	-
CASSPDTISGNTIYF	TGTGCCAGCAGCCCGGACACAATCTCTGGAAACACCATATATTTT	-	TRBV3-1/TRBV3-2	TRBJ1-3	-
CASSYAKEFYGYTF	TGTGCCAGCAGTTACGCAAAAGAGTTCTATGGCTACACCTTC	-	TRBV6-6	TRBJ1-2	-
CASSYPGGSETQYF	TGTGCCAGCAGTTACCCCGGCGGTTCAGAGACCCAGTACTTC	-	TRBV6-2/TRBV6-3	TRBJ2-5	-
CASSSSGGNGYTF	TGTGCCAGCAGTAGTTCGGGAGGCAATGGCTACACCTTC	-	TRBV6-2/TRBV6-3	TRBJ1-2	-
CASSEVPGDTEAFF	TGTGCCAGCAGTGAAGTCCCCGGGGACACTGAAGCTTTCTTT	-	TRBV6-1	TRBJ1-1	-
CASSLGGLAGPTDTQYF	TGTGCCAGCAGTCTTGGAGGACTAGCGGGACCCACAGATACGCAGTATTTT	TRBD2	TRBV28	TRBJ2-3	-
CASSYRQGMNGYTF	TGTGCCAGCAGCTACAGACAGGGTATGAATGGCTACACCTTC	TRBD1	TRBV13	TRBJ1-2	-
CASSPRAQETQYF	TGTGCCAGCAGCCCGCGAGCCCAAGAGACCCAGTACTTC	-	TRBV7-2	TRBJ2-5	-
CSVDQDGSNTIYF	TGCAGCGTTGACCAGGACGGGAGCAACACCATATATTTT	-	TRBV29-1	TRBJ1-3	-
CAWNNPSDRGREQYF	TGTGCCTGGAATAATCCCTCGGACAGGGGGCGGGAGCAGTACTTC	TRBD1	TRBV30	TRBJ2-7	once
CASSLGFGGSPLHF	TGTGCCAGCAGCTTGGGATTCGGGGGATCACCCCTCCACTTT	-	TRBV7-8	TRBJ1-6	-
CASSLSTGSETYEQYF	TGTGCCAGCAGCTTGAGTACAGGGAGCGAGACCTACGAGCAGTACTTC	-	TRBV11-2	TRBJ2-7	once
CAITTGGTGELFF	TGTGCCATTACCACAGGGGGCACCGGGGAGCTGTTTTTT	TRBD1	TRBV28	TRBJ2-2	once
CATSPGQGAGQYF	TGTGCCACCTCCCCGGGACAGGGGGCTGGGCAGTACTTC	TRBD1	TRBV19	TRBJ2-7	-